Below are 9 T cell receptor beta chains sequenced from a single sample in a study of shared clonotypes between healthy human individuals. Profiling relied on immunoSEQ multiplex PCR, and the TCRdb table lists in-frame clones only, not all of them. The table records roughly 1 million clones, approximately 68% of them present only once. Sequenced material: memory CD4+ T cells sorted from blood. Subset noted: CD45RA-negative fraction. These receptor sequences come from a man aged 18 to 30 in good health.

The V and J genes are TRBV9 and TRBJ2-3; D gene uncertain. From germline, CDR1 is SGDLS and CDR2 YYNGEE. The V gene lost 6 bases and the J gene lost 1 base, with 9 bases spanning the gap. The CDR3 spans 13 residues. CDR3 loop: CASNLGGTDTQYF. The CDR3, as DNA: TGTGCCAGCAACCTAGGAGGCACAGATACGCAGTATTTT.

This chain joins TRBV7-9 and TRBJ2-7; tentatively, D is TRBD1 or TRBD2 (6 bases each). Germline lookup yields CDR1 SEHNR and CDR2 FQNEAQ (reference sequence). The CDR3 runs to 16 residues. The V and J ends lost 5 bases and 2 bases respectively, with 19 bases between them. This chain's CDR3 is CASSLRGGIGAYEQYF. Here the CDR3 DNA reads TGTGCCAGCAGCCTCAGAGGGGGGATAGGAGCCTACGAGCAGTACTTC.

This clone was counted only a few times. This CDR3 is CASSFQPGGLNTEAFF. The CDR3 coding sequence is TGTGCCAGCAGCTTTCAACCCGGGGGATTGAACACTGAAGCTTTCTTT. The chain couples TRBV5-4 to TRBJ1-1, with a tentative D call TRBD1 (5 bases). Germline CDR1 and CDR2: SGHNT and YYREEE (reference sequence). V lost 2 bases, J lost 0 bases, and 14 bases lay in between. There are 16 residues in the CDR3.

A single count supports this clone. V gene TRBV7-2 combines with J gene TRBJ1-4, with D tentatively TRBD1 (6 bases). This CDR3 is 15 amino acids long. Per germline, CDR1 SGHTA and CDR2 FQGNSA. The ends were cut back, 1 base at V and 4 bases at J, with 10 bases in the middle. CDR3 loop: CASSLVGAGNEKLFF. Here the CDR3 DNA reads TGTGCCAGCAGCTTAGTGGGGGCGGGTAATGAAAAACTGTTTTTT.

The chain carries TRBV7-9 and TRBJ2-3; 7 bases agree with TRBD2. The CDR3 contains 14 residues. J gave up 7 bases and V 7 bases, and 11 bases lay outside the gene matches. Germline assignment: CDR1 SEHNR and CDR2 FQNEAQ (reference sequence). The CDR3 DNA sequence: TGTGCCAGCACCCCCGGCGGGAGCCGGAATACGCAGTATTTT. It translates to CASTPGGSRNTQYF. The whole variable domain, filled in from reference TRBV7-9 and TRBJ2-3, reads DTGVSQNPRHKITKRGQNVTFRCDPISEHNRLYWYRQTLGQGPEFLTYFQNEAQLEKSRLLSDRFSAERPKGSFSTLEIQRTEQGDSAMYLCASTPGGSRNTQYFGPGTRLTVL.

This clone showed up just a few times. This CDR3 reads CAWRGAGVDTQYF. As DNA, the CDR3 is TGTGCCTGGAGGGGAGCGGGAGTAGATACGCAGTATTTT. The chain carries TRBV30 and TRBJ2-3; 8 nucleotides line up with TRBD2. Per the germline V gene, CDR1 is GTSNPN and CDR2 is SVGIG (reference sequence). The junction had 4 bases not matched to a gene; V was cut back by 3 bases and J by 5 bases. The CDR3 has 13 amino acids.

This clone was detected a few times. This chain connects TRBV2 to TRBJ1-5, with D possibly matching TRBD1 (5 bases). Trimming removed 7 bases from V and 7 bases from J, with 20 bases in between. In germline, CDR1 is SNHLY, CDR2 FYNNEI. CDR3 length: 15 amino acids. CDR3 residues: CASIRTAGEGQPQHF. The CDR3 nucleotides are TGTGCCAGCATCAGGACGGCGGGGGAGGGCCAGCCCCAGCATTTT.

V gene TRBV11-3 combines with J gene TRBJ2-1; D is perhaps TRBD1 (7 bases). This CDR3 is built from 15 residues. Trimming shortened V by 4 bases and J by 6 bases, and 16 bases separated the two germline ends. Germline V gene lookup returns CDR1 SGHNT and CDR2 YENEEA. CDR3 coding DNA: TGTGCCAGCAGCTACCAGGGGGAGGTCAGCAATGAGCAGTTCTTC. Translation: CASSYQGEVSNEQFF.

The chain uses TRBV19 and TRBJ2-3; the D gene is possibly TRBD2 (5 bases). V lost 4 bases, J lost 5 bases, and 22 bases lay in between. The germline gives CDR1 LNHDA, CDR2 SQIVND (reference sequence). This CDR3 spans 17 amino acids. This CDR3 reads CASSTDRTRLIGDTQYF. CDR3 DNA sequence: TGTGCCAGTAGTACCGACCGGACTCGCCTGATTGGAGATACGCAGTATTTT.